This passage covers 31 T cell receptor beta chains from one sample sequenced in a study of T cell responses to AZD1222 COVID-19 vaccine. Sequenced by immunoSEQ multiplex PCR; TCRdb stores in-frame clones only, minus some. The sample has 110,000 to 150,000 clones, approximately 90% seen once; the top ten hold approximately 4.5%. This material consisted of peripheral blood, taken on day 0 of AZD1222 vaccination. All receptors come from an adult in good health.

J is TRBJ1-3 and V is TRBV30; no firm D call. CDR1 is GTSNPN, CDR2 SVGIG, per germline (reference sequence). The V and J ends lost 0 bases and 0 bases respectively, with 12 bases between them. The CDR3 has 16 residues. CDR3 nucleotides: TGTGCCTGGAGTGTACGTGAGTTTTTCTCTGGAAACACCATATATTTT. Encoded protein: CAWSVREFFSGNTIYF.

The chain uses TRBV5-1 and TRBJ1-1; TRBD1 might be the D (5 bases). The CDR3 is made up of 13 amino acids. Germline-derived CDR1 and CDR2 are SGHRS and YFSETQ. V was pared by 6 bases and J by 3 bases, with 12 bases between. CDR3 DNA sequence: TGCGCCAGCACCTGGGGCGGTCACACTGAAGCTTTCTTT. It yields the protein CASTWGGHTEAFF.

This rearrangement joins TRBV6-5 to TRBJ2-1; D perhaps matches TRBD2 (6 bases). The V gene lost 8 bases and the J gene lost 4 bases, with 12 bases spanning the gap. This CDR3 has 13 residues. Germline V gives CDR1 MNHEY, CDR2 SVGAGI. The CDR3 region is CASGGNPYNEQFF. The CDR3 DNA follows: TGTGCCAGCGGCGGGAACCCTTACAATGAGCAGTTCTTC.

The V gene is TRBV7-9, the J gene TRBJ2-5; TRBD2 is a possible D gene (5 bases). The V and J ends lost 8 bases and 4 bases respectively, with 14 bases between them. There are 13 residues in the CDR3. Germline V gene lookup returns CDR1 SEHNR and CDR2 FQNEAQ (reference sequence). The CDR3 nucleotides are TGTGCCAGCGGCACACTAGTCTCAGAGACCCAGTACTTC. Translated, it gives CASGTLVSETQYF.

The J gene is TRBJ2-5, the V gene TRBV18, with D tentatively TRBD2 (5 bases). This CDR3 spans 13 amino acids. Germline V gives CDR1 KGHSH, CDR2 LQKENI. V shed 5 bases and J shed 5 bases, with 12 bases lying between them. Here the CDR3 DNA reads TGTGCCAGCTCAGCCAGATCGGGGGAGACCCAGTACTTC. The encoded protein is CASSARSGETQYF.

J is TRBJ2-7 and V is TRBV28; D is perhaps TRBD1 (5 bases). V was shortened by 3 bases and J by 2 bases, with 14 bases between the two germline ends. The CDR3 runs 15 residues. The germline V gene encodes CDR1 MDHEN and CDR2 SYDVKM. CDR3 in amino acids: CASSFLGGAAYEQYF. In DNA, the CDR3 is TGTGCCAGCAGTTTCTTGGGTGGGGCAGCCTACGAGCAGTACTTC.

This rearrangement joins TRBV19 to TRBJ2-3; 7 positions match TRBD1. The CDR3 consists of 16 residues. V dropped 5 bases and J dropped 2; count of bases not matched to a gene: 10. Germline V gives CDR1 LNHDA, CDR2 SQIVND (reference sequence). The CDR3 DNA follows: TGTGCCAGTAGTCCTAAACCGGGACAGATCACAGATACGCAGTATTTT. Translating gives CASSPKPGQITDTQYF.

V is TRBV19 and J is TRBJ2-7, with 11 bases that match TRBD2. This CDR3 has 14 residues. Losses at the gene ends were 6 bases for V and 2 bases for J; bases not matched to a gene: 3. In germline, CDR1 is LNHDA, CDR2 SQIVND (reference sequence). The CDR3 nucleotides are TGTGCCAGTAGAACTAGCGGGGGTACCTACGAGCAGTACTTC. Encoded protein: CASRTSGGTYEQYF.

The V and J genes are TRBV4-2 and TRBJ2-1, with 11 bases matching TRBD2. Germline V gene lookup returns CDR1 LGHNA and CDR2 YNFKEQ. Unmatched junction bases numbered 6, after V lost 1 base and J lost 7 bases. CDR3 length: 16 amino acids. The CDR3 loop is CASSQVVSGGGNEQFF. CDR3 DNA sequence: TGTGCCAGCAGCCAAGTCGTTAGCGGGGGGGGGAATGAGCAGTTCTTC.

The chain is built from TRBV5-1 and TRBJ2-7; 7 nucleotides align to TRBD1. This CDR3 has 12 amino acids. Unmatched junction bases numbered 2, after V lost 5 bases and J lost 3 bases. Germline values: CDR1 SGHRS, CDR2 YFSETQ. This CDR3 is CASSRQGYEQYF. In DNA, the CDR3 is TGCGCCAGCAGTCGACAGGGCTACGAGCAGTACTTC.

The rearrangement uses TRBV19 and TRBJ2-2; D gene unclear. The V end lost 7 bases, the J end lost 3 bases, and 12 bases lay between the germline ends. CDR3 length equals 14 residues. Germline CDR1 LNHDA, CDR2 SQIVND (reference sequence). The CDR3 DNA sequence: TGTGCCAGTATAAACTTCCCGGACACCGGGGAGCTGTTTTTT. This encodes CASINFPDTGELFF. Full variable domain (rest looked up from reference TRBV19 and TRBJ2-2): DGGITQSPKYLFRKEGQNVTLSCEQNLNHDAMYWYRQDPGQGLRLIYYSQIVNDFQKGDIAEGYSVSREKKESFPLTVTSAQKNPTAFYLCASINFPDTGELFFGEGSRLTVL.

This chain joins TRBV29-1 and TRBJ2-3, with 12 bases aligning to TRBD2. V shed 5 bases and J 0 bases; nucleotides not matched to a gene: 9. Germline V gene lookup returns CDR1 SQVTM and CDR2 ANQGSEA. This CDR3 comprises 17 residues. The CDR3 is CSVTGLAGLSSTDTQYF. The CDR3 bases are TGCAGCGTTACTGGACTAGCGGGGTTATCTAGCACAGATACGCAGTATTTT.

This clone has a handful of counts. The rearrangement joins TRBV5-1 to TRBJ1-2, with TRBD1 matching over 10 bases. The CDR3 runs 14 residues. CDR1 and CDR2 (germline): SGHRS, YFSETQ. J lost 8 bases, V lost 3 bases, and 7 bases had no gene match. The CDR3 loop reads CASSSHGDRGGYTF. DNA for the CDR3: TGCGCCAGCAGCTCCCACGGGGACAGGGGCGGCTACACCTTC. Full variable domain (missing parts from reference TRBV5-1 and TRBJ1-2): KAGVTQTPRYLIKTRGQQVTLSCSPISGHRSVSWYQQTPGQGLQFLFEYFSETQRNKGNFPGRFSGRQFSNSRSEMNVSTLELGDSALYLCASSSHGDRGGYTFGSGTRLTVV.

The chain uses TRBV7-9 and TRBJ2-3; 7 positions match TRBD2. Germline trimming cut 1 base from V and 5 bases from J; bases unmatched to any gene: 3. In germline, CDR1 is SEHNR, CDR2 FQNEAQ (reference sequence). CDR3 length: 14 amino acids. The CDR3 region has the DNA TGTGCCAGCAGCTTAGGCAGGGAGGGAGATACGCAGTATTTT. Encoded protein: CASSLGREGDTQYF.

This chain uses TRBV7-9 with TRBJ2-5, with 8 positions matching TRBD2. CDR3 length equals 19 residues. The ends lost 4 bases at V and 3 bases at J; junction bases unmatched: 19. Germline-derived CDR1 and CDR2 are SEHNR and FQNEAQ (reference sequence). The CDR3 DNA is TGTGCCAGCAGCTCCCCCCCACCGCGGGAGGTCCTAGATAAAGAGACCCAGTACTTC. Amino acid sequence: CASSSPPPREVLDKETQYF.

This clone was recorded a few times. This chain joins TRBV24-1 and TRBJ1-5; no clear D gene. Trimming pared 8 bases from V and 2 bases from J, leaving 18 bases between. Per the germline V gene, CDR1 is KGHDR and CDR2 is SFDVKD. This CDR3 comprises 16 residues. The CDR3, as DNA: TGTGCCACCAACCGAGACACCCGAAGGCGCAATCAGCCCCAGCATTTT. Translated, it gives CATNRDTRRRNQPQHF.

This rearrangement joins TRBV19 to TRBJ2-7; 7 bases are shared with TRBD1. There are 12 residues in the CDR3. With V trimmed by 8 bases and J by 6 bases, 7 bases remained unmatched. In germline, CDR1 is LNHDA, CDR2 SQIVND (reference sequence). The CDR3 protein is CASGDRPSEQYF. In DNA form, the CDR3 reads TGTGCCAGTGGGGACAGACCGTCCGAGCAGTACTTC.

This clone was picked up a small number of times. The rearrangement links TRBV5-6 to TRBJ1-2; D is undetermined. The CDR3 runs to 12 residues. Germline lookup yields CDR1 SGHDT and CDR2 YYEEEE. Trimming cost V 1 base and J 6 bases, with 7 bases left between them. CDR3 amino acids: CASSLTLNGYTF. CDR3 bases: TGTGCCAGCAGCTTGACTCTAAATGGCTACACCTTC.

CDR3 nucleotide sequence: TGTGCCAGTAGTGGGCCGGGACAGGGGACCTACGAGCAGTACTTC. Protein: CASSGPGQGTYEQYF. This sequence joins TRBV19 and TRBJ2-7, with 10 bases fitting TRBD1. V shed 5 bases and J 2 bases; nucleotides not matched to a gene: 6. This CDR3 comprises 15 residues. Germline V gene data show CDR1 as LNHDA and CDR2 as SQIVND (reference sequence).

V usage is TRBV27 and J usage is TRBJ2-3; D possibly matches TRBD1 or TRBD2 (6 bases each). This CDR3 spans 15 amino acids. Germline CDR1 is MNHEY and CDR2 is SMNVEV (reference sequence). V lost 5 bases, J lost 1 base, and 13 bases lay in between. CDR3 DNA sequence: TGTGCCAGCAGTGGAGGGGGTTACGGCACAGATACGCAGTATTTT. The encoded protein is CASSGGGYGTDTQYF.

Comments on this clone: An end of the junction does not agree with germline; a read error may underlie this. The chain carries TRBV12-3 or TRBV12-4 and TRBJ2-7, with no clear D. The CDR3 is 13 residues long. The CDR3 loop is CASSPSPSSFCHF. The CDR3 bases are TGTGCCAGCAGCCCCTCTCCCTCTTCATTTTGTCACTTC.

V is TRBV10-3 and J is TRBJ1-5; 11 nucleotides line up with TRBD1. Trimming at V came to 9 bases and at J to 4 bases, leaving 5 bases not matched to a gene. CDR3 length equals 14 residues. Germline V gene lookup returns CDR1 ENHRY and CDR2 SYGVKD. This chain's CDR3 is CAIWTGGANQPQHF. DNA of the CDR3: TGTGCCATATGGACAGGGGGCGCAAATCAGCCCCAGCATTTT.

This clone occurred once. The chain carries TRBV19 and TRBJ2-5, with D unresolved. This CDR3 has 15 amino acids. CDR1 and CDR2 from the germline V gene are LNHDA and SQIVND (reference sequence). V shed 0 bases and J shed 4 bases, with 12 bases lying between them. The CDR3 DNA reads TGTGCCAGTAGTATAGAGTTCAAGGGTGGAGAGACCCAGTACTTC. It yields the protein CASSIEFKGGETQYF.

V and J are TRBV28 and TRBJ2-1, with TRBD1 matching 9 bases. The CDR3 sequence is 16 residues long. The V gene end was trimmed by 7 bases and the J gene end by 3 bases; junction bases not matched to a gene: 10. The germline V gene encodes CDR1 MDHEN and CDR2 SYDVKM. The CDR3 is CASTSHTGGIYNEQFF. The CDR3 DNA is TGTGCCAGCACCTCACATACAGGGGGCATCTACAATGAGCAGTTCTTC.

Here the CDR3 DNA reads TGTGCCAGCAGGCCGGGACAGGGGTATGGCTACACCTTC. Translating it yields CASRPGQGYGYTF. The chain is built from TRBV12-3 or TRBV12-4 and TRBJ1-2; 10 bases are a match to TRBD1. The CDR3 is 13 residues long. Trimming removed 6 bases from V and 5 bases from J; junction bases left unmatched: 3.

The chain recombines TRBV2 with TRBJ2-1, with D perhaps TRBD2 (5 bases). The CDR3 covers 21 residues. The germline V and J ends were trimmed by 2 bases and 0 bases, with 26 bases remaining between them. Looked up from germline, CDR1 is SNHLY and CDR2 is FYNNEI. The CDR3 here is CASSEKGSPRGGFSSYNEQFF. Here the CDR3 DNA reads TGTGCCAGCAGTGAAAAGGGAAGCCCGCGAGGCGGGTTCAGCTCCTACAATGAGCAGTTCTTC.

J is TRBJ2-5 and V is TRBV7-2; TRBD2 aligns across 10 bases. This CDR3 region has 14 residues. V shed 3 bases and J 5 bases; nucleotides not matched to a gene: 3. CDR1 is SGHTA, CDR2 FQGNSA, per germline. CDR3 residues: CASSFPGLAETQYF. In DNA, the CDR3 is TGTGCCAGCAGCTTCCCGGGACTAGCGGAGACCCAGTACTTC.

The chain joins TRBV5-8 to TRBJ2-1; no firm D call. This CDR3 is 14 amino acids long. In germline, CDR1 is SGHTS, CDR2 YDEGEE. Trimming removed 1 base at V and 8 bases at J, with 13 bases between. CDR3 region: CASSLLGSYDEQFF. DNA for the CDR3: TGTGCCAGCAGCTTGTTGGGGTCATACGATGAGCAGTTCTTC.

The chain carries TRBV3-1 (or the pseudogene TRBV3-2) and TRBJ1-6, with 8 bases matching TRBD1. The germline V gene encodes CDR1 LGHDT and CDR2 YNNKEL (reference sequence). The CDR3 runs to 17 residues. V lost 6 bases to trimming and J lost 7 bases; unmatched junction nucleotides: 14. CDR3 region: CASSHETGGWGNSPLHF. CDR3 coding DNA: TGTGCCAGCAGTCACGAAACAGGGGGGTGGGGGAATTCACCCCTCCACTTT.

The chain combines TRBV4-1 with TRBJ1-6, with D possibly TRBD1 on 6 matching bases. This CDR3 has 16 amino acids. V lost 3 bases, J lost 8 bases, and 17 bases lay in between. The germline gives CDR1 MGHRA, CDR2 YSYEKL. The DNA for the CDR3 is TGCGCCAGCAGCCAGGAAGTAGGGGACATGTATTCACCCCTCCACTTT. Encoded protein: CASSQEVGDMYSPLHF.

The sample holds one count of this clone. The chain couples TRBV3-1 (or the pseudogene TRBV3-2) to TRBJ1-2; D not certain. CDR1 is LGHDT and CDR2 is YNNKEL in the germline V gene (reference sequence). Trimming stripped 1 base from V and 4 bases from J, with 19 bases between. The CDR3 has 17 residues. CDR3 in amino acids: CASSQGPAETKIYGYTF. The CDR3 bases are TGTGCCAGCAGCCAAGGTCCAGCAGAGACCAAGATCTATGGCTACACCTTC.